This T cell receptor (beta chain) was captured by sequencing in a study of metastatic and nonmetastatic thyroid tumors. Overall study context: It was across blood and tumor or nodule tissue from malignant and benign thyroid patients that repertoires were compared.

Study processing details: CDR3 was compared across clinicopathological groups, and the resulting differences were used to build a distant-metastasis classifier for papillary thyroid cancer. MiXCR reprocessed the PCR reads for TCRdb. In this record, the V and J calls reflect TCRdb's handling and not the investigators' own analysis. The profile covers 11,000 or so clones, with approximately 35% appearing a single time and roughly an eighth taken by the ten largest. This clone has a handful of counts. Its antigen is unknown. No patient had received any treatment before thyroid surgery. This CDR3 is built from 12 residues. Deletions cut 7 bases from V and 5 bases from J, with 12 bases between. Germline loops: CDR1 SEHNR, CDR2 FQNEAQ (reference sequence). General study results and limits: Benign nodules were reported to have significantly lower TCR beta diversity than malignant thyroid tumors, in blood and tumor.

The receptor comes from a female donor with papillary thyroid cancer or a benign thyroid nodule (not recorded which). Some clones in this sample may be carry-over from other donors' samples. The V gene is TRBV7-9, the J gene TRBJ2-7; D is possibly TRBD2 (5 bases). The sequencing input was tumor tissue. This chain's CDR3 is CASTFGEDEQYF. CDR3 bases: TGTGCCAGCACATTCGGGGAAGACGAGCAGTACTTC.